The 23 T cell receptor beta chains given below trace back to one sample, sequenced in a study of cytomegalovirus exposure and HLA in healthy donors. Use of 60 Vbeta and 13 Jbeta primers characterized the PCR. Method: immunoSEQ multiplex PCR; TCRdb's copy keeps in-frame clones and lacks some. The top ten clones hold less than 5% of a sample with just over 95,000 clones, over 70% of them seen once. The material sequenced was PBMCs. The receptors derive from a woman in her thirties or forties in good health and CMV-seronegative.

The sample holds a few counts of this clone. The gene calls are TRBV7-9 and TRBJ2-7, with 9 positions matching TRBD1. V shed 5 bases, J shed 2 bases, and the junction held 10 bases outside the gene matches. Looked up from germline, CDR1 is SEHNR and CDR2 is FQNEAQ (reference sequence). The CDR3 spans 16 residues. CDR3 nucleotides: TGTGCCAGCAGCATGCTACAGGGGGCCTCAGCCTACGAGCAGTACTTC. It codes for CASSMLQGASAYEQYF.

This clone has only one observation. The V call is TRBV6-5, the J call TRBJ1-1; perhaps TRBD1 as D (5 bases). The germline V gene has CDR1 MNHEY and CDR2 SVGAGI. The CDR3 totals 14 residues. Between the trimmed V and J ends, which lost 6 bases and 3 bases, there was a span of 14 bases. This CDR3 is CASSKGPGDTEAFF. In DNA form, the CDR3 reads TGTGCCAGCAGCAAGGGCCCGGGGGACACTGAAGCTTTCTTT.

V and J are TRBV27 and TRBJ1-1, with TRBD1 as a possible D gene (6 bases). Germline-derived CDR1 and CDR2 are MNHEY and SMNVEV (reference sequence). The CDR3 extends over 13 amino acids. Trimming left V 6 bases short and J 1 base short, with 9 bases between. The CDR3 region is CASRADRNTEAFF. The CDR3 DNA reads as TGTGCCAGCAGAGCGGACAGGAACACTGAAGCTTTCTTT.

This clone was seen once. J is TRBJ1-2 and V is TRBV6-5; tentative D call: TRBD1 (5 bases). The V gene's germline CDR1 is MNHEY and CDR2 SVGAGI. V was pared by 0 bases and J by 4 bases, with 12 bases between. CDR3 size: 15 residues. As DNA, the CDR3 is TGTGCCAGCAGTTACTCGATCGGGGGGAGCTATGGCTACACCTTC. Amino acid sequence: CASSYSIGGSYGYTF.

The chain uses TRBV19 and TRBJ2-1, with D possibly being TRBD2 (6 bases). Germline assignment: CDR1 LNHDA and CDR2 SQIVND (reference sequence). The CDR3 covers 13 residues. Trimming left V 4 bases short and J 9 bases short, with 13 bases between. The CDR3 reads CASSKRASGEQFF. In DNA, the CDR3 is TGTGCCAGTAGTAAGCGGGCCTCCGGTGAGCAGTTCTTC.

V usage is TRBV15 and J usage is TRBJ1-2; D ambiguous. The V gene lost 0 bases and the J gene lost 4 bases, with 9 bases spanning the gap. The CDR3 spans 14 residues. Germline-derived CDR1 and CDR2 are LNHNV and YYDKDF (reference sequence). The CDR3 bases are TGTGCCACCAGCAGAGATAACGGGGTCTATGGCTACACCTTC. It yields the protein CATSRDNGVYGYTF.

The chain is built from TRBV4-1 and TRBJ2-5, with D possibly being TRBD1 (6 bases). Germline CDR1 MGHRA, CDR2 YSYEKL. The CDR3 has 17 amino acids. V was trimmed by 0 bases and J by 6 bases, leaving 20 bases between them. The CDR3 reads CASSQDKGTGLQKTQYF. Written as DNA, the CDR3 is TGCGCCAGCAGCCAAGATAAGGGAACAGGGTTGCAGAAGACCCAGTACTTC.

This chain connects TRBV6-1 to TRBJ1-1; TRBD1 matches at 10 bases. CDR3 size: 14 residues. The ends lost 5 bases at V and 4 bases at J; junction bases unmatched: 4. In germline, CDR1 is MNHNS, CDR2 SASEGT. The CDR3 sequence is CASSSTGGGTEAFF. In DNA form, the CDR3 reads TGTGCCAGCAGTTCGACAGGGGGCGGCACTGAAGCTTTCTTT.

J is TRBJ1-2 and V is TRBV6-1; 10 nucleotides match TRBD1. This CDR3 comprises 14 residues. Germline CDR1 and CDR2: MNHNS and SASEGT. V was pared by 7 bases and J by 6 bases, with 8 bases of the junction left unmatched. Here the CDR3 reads CASTPGQGSNGYTF. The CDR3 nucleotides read TGTGCCAGCACTCCGGGACAGGGGTCTAATGGCTACACCTTC.

CDR3 amino acids: CASSLRTRGETQYF. The DNA for the CDR3 is TGTGCCAGCAGCTTACGGACTAGAGGGGAGACCCAGTACTTC. The chain has TRBV7-8 and TRBJ2-5; 7 bases fit TRBD2. The CDR3 is 14 residues long. Germline V lookup: CDR1 SGHVS, CDR2 FQNEAQ. Losses at the gene ends were 2 bases for V and 5 bases for J; bases not matched to a gene: 5.

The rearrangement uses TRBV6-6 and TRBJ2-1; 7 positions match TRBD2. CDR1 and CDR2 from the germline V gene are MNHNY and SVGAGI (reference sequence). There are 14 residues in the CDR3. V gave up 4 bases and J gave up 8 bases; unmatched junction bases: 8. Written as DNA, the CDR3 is TGTGCCAGCAGTTTGGGCGGGGGAAGCGATGAGCAGTTCTTC. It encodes CASSLGGGSDEQFF.

CDR3 protein: CASSQGEGGGSVLFF. CDR3 nucleotides: TGCGCCAGCAGCCAAGGAGAGGGGGGGGGTTCTGTACTGTTTTTT. V gene TRBV4-1 combines with J gene TRBJ1-4; D may be TRBD1 (6 bases). There are 15 residues in the CDR3. Trimming stripped 1 base from V and 13 bases from J, with 19 bases between. Germline V CDR1 and CDR2: MGHRA, YSYEKL.

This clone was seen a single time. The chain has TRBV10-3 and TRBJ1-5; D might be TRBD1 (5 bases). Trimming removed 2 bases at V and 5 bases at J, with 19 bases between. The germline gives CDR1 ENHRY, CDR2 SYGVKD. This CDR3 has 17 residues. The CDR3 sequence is CAISERSPGSIHQPQHF. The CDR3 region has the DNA TGTGCCATCAGTGAGCGCTCACCAGGGTCCATCCATCAGCCCCAGCATTTT.

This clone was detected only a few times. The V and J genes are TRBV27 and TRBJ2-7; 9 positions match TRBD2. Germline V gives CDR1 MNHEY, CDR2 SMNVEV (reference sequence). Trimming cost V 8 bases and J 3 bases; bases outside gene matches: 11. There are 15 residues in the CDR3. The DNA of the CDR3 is TGTGCCAGCCGAGAGCGGGGGGACAACTACTACGAGCAGTACTTC. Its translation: CASRERGDNYYEQYF.

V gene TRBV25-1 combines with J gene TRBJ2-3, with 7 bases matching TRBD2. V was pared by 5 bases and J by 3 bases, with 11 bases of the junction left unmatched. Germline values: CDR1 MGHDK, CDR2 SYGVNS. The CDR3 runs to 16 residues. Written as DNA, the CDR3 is TGTGCCAGCAGTTTGGAGGGAGGGAAGTCAACAGATACGCAGTATTTT. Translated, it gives CASSLEGGKSTDTQYF.

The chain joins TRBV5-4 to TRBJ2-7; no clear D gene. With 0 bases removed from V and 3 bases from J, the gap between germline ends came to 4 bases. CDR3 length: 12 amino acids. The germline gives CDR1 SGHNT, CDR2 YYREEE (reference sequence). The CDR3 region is CASSLGHYEQYF. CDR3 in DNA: TGTGCCAGCAGCTTGGGGCACTACGAGCAGTACTTC. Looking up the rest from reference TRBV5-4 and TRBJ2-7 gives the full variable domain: ETGVTQSPTHLIKTRGQQVTLRCSSQSGHNTVSWYQQALGQGPQFIFQYYREEENGRGNFPPRFSGLQFPNYSSELNVNALELDDSALYLCASSLGHYEQYFGPGTRLTVT.

DNA for the CDR3: TGTGCCAGTAGTATGCGCGGGACGGGCGAGCAGTACTTC. It yields the protein CASSMRGTGEQYF. The rearrangement links TRBV19 to TRBJ2-7; TRBD2 is a possible D gene (6 bases). Germline V lookup: CDR1 LNHDA, CDR2 SQIVND (reference sequence). This CDR3 has 13 amino acids. V lost 3 bases and J 6 bases, leaving 12 bases between the germline ends.

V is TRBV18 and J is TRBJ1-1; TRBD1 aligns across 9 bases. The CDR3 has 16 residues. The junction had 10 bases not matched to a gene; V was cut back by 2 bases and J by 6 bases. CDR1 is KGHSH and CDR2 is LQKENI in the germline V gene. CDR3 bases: TGTGCCAGCTCACCAGGGGACAGGGATTTAAGAGCTGAAGCTTTCTTT. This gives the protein CASSPGDRDLRAEAFF. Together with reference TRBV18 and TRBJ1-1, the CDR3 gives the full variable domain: NAGVMQNPRHLVRRRGQEARLRCSPMKGHSHVYWYRQLPEEGLKFMVYLQKENIIDESGMPKERFSAEFPKEGPSILRIQQVVRGDSAAYFCASSPGDRDLRAEAFFGQGTRLTVV.

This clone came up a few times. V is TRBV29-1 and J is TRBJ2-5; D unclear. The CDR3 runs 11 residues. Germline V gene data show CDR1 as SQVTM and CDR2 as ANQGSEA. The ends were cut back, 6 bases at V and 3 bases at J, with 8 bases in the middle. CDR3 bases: TGCAGCGTCCTCCGTGAAGAGACCCAGTACTTC. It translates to CSVLREETQYF.

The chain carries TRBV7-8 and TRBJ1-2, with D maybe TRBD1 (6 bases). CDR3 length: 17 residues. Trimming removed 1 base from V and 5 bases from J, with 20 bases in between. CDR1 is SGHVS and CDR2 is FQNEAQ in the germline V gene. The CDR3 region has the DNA TGTGCCAGCAGCTTAGGACCCGCCGGGGGGGGCTCTTATGGCTACACCTTC. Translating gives CASSLGPAGGGSYGYTF.

The chain's CDR3 is CARSPDREFTEQFF. Written as DNA, the CDR3 is TGTGCCAGGAGTCCGGACAGGGAATTCACTGAGCAGTTCTTC. The chain has TRBV7-9 and TRBJ2-1; TRBD1 agrees at 8 bases. The CDR3 loop spans 14 amino acids. The V gene end was trimmed by 9 bases and the J gene end by 9 bases; junction bases not matched to a gene: 13. From germline, CDR1 is SEHNR and CDR2 FQNEAQ (reference sequence). The variable domain in full, completed from reference TRBV7-9 and TRBJ2-1, reads DTGVSQNPRHKITKRGQNVTFRCDPISEHNRLYWYRQTLGQGPEFLTYFQNEAQLEKSRLLSDRFSAERPKGSFSTLEIQRTEQGDSAMYLCARSPDREFTEQFFGPGTRLTVL.

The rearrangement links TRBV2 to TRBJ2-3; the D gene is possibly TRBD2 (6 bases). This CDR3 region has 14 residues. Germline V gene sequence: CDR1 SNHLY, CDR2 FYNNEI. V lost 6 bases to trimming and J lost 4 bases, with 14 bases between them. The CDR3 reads CASRSISGPDTQYF. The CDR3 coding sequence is TGTGCCAGCAGATCAATTAGCGGACCAGATACGCAGTATTTT.

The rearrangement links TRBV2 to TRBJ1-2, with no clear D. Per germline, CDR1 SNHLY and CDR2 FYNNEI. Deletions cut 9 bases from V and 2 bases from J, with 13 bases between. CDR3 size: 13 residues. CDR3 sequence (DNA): TGTGCCAGTCTGCTGACGGGAAACTATGGCTACACCTTC. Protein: CASLLTGNYGYTF.